The 17 T cell receptor beta chains reported below all come from one sample, sequenced in a study. TCRdb reprocessed the 5' RACE reads with MiXCR, giving one entry per CDR3 protein. This table holds 25,000 to 40,000 distinct CDR3 sequences, 24% found once. The sample was memory CD4+ T cells sorted from blood. As to subset: memory CD4+ T cells, CD4+CD45RO+CD25-. All receptors come from a female donor with breast cancer.

This clonotype was seen a few times. A read error may produce the germline difference seen at one junction end. The chain has TRBV7-8 and TRBJ2-7; D not resolved. Germline lookup yields CDR1 SGHVS and CDR2 FQNEAQ. CDR3 length equals 12 residues. The CDR3 DNA follows: TGTGCCAACAGCTTAGGAGTTGCCGAGCAGTACTTC. Translation gives CANSLGVAEQYF.

The rearrangement joins TRBV9 to TRBJ1-6; D unclear. This CDR3 has 13 residues. Germline-derived CDR1 and CDR2 are SGDLS and YYNGEE. V was trimmed by 5 bases and J by 5 bases, leaving 8 bases between them. The CDR3 DNA sequence: TGTGCCAGCAGTTCACAGAATAATTCACCCCTCCACTTT. Translated: CASSSQNNSPLHF.

V gene TRBV5-1 combines with J gene TRBJ2-3; D is unresolved. Trimming shortened V by 4 bases and J by 3 bases, and 9 bases separated the two germline ends. The CDR3 has 13 amino acids. From germline, CDR1 is SGHRS and CDR2 YFSETQ. CDR3 nucleotide sequence: TGCGCCAGCAGCGATTGGACGACAGATACGCAGTATTTT. Its protein product is CASSDWTTDTQYF.

The chain uses TRBV12-3 or TRBV12-4 and TRBJ2-1; 10 positions match TRBD1. The CDR3 covers 15 residues. V was clipped by 8 bases and J by 8 bases; unmatched bases: 12. CDR3 DNA: TGTGCCAGCGGACCGGGACAGGGGTATATCGATGAGCAGTTCTTC. This gives the protein CASGPGQGYIDEQFF.

The table lists this clonotype with a count of one. The junction does not match germline at one end; this may be a read error. The rearrangement joins TRBV5-6 to TRBJ2-3; no clear D. The CDR3 sequence is 14 residues long. The germline gives CDR1 SGHDT, CDR2 YYEEEE. CDR3 amino acids: CANSLYRRTDTQYF. DNA for the CDR3: TGTGCCAACAGCTTGTACCGGCGCACAGATACGCAGTATTTT.

V usage is TRBV25-1 and J usage is TRBJ1-1; weak D call: TRBD1 (5 bases). The CDR3 runs 14 residues. CDR1 MGHDK and CDR2 SYGVNS come from the germline V gene. V lost 4 bases and J 1 base, leaving 10 bases between the germline ends. Here the CDR3 DNA reads TGTGCCAGCAGTGTAGGGGCAGCGAACACTGAAGCTTTCTTT. Translating gives CASSVGAANTEAFF.

This clonotype was recorded at least ten times. The rearrangement uses TRBV12-3 or TRBV12-4 and TRBJ2-1; D not resolved. The CDR3 is made up of 15 amino acids. V was cut by 3 bases and J by 5 bases, with 14 bases left in between. CDR3 sequence (DNA): TGTGCCAGCAGTTTTGTGGCGACCGGTCACAATGAGCAGTTCTTC. It specifies CASSFVATGHNEQFF.

This clonotype was counted between two and nine times. The V and J genes are TRBV7-6 and TRBJ1-1; tentative D call: TRBD1 (5 bases). V dropped 5 bases and J dropped 3 bases, with 16 bases sitting between them. The CDR3 sequence is 15 residues long. CDR1 and CDR2 (germline): SGHVS, FNYEAQ. The CDR3 sequence: CASSLQSRVDTEAFF. CDR3 coding DNA: TGTGCCAGCAGCCTACAAAGCAGGGTGGACACTGAAGCTTTCTTT.

There are many counts of this clonotype. In nucleotides, the CDR3 is TGTGCCAGCAGCGACGCTAGCGGGGGTTTAGACGAGCAGTACTTC. Residues: CASSDASGGLDEQYF. The chain has TRBV9 and TRBJ2-7, with 10 bases aligning to TRBD2. This CDR3 region has 15 residues. The V and J ends lost 3 bases and 5 bases, in that order; junction bases with no gene match: 8. The V gene's germline CDR1 is SGDLS and CDR2 YYNGEE. Combining the CDR3 with reference TRBV9 and TRBJ2-7 gives the whole variable domain DSGVTQTPKHLITATGQRVTLRCSPRSGDLSVYWYQQSLDQGLQFLIQYYNGEERAKGNILERFSAQQFPDLHSELNLSSLELGDSALYFCASSDASGGLDEQYFGPGTRLTVT.

In this sample, this clonotype turned up many times. The chain is built from TRBV9 and TRBJ1-5; the D is unclear. The CDR3 runs to 15 residues. Looked up from germline, CDR1 is SGDLS and CDR2 is YYNGEE. The V end lost 0 bases, the J end lost 2 bases, and 9 bases lay between the germline ends. The CDR3 sequence is CASSVGVRGNQPQHF. The CDR3 coding sequence is TGTGCCAGCAGCGTAGGCGTAAGGGGCAATCAGCCCCAGCATTTT.

V is TRBV20-1 and J is TRBJ2-1; 9 bases are shared with TRBD2. The junction had 7 bases not matched to a gene; V was cut back by 2 bases and J by 5 bases. Germline V gene sequence: CDR1 DFQATT, CDR2 SNEGSKA (reference sequence). This CDR3 comprises 15 residues. The CDR3 protein is CSARNSGRIHNEQFF. The CDR3, as DNA: TGCAGTGCTAGAAATAGCGGGAGAATCCACAATGAGCAGTTCTTC.

This clonotype was counted between two and nine times. CDR3 coding DNA: TGTGCCAGCCGTTCGGGGGGGGACGAGACCCAGTACTTC. Translated: CASRSGGDETQYF. V usage is TRBV27 and J usage is TRBJ2-5, with 8 bases aligning to TRBD2. With 8 bases clipped from V and 5 bases from J, the junction kept 7 bases outside the gene matches. CDR3 length: 13 residues. The germline gives CDR1 MNHEY, CDR2 SMNVEV (reference sequence).

There are many counts of this clonotype. The genes are TRBV5-1 and TRBJ2-5; TRBD1 agrees at 7 bases. This CDR3 spans 15 amino acids. J lost 2 bases, V lost 4 bases, and 8 bases had no gene match. Per germline, CDR1 SGHRS and CDR2 YFSETQ. This CDR3 reads CASSVTGFPQETQYF. CDR3 DNA sequence: TGCGCCAGCAGCGTGACAGGGTTCCCTCAAGAGACCCAGTACTTC.

The CDR3 sequence: CASSLGYLAGAIQETQYF. CDR3 in DNA: TGTGCCAGCAGCTTGGGTTACCTAGCGGGGGCCATACAAGAGACCCAGTACTTC. V usage is TRBV5-6 and J usage is TRBJ2-5; 10 bases line up with TRBD2. The junction had 10 bases not matched to a gene; V was cut back by 0 bases and J by 2 bases. The CDR3 loop spans 18 amino acids. Germline values: CDR1 SGHDT, CDR2 YYEEEE. The full variable domain, rest sourced from reference TRBV5-6 and TRBJ2-5, is DAGVTQSPTHLIKTRGQQVTLRCSPKSGHDTVSWYQQALGQGPQFIFQYYEEEERQRGNFPDRFSGHQFPNYSSELNVNALLLGDSALYLCASSLGYLAGAIQETQYFGPGTRLLVL.

This clonotype was found a few times. The V call is TRBV6-2 or TRBV6-3, the J call TRBJ2-4; 9 nucleotides match TRBD2. The CDR3 consists of 18 residues. Losses at the gene ends were 2 bases for V and 2 bases for J; bases not matched to a gene: 10. From germline, CDR1 is MNHEY and CDR2 SVGEGT. DNA of the CDR3: TGTGCCAGCAGTTACCTCGGGCTAGCGGGAACTTCCAAAAACATTCAGTACTTC. Translated: CASSYLGLAGTSKNIQYF.

The gene calls are TRBV9 and TRBJ1-4; D is ambiguous. The germline V gene has CDR1 SGDLS and CDR2 YYNGEE. This CDR3 spans 14 amino acids. V lost 4 bases and J lost 5, with 12 bases in between. The CDR3 sequence is CASSPSWGNEKLFF. CDR3 nucleotide sequence: TGTGCCAGCAGCCCCAGTTGGGGAAATGAAAAACTGTTTTTT.

The J gene is TRBJ2-5, the V gene TRBV5-4; no clear D gene. Germline values: CDR1 SGHNT, CDR2 YYREEE (reference sequence). Trimming left V 4 bases short and J 5 bases short, with 12 bases between. The CDR3 runs to 13 residues. The CDR3 spells CASSLTLTETQYF. CDR3 in DNA: TGTGCCAGCAGCCTGACATTGACGGAGACCCAGTACTTC.